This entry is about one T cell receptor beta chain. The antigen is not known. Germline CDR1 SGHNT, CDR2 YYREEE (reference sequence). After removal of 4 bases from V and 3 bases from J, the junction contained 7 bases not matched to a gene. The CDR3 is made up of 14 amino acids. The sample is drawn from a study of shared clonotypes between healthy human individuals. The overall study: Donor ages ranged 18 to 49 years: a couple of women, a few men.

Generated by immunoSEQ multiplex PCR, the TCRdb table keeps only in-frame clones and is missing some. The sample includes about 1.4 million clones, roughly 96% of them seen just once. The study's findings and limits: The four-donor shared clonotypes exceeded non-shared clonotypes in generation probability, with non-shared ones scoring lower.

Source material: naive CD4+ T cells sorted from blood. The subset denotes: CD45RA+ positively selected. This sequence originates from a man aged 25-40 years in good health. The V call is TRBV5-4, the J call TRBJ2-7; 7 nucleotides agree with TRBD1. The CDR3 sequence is CASSDRQGRYEQYF. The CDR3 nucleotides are TGTGCCAGCAGCGATCGACAGGGTCGCTACGAGCAGTACTTC.